The source of this T cell receptor beta chain is a study of shared clonotypes between healthy human individuals. Study background: Each donor had three CD4 naive, three CD4 memory, two CD8 naive and one CD8 memory plate. The study, taken as a whole, reports: On the whole, naive subsets had larger estimated richness than memory subsets had.

With respect to this clone: Antigen specificity is unknown.

It was across several immunoSEQ plates that each subset's genomic DNA was evenly split. Sequencing was performed with immunoSEQ multiplex PCR; in TCRdb, only in-frame clones are kept and a portion is missing. The sample shows hundreds of thousands of clones, about 92% of them seen only once. The naive CD8 population came from CD45RO-negative cells selected for CCR7, without terminally differentiated effector memory CD45RA+ cells. Donors comprised healthy HIV-negative adults lacking recent acute infections or vaccinations. Per the germline V gene, CDR1 is SGHNT and CDR2 is YYREEE (reference sequence). This CDR3 contains 12 residues. With 4 bases clipped from V and 4 bases from J, the junction kept 0 bases outside the gene matches.

The V call is TRBV5-4, the J call TRBJ2-5; 8 positions agree with TRBD1. Material for sequencing was naive CD8+ T cells sorted from blood. The sequence came from a man aged 25-45 years in good health. The CDR3 is CASSGTGETQYF. DNA of the CDR3: TGTGCCAGCAGCGGGACAGGAGAGACCCAGTACTTC.